The 29 T cell receptor beta chains below come from one sample, sequenced in a study of CD8 T cells in ankylosing spondylitis. Whole-study results and caveats: Several highly homologous variants made up a TCR beta motif, and this motif appeared characteristic of ankylosing spondylitis blood.

In TCRdb, the 5' RACE reads were re-called with MiXCR into one record per CDR3 protein. This sample has more than 250,000 distinct CDR3 sequences, with roughly 8% found just once. What these receptors recognize is not known. Sequencing was carried out using blood, either unsorted or a sorted T cell fraction (not recorded which). The receptors stem from a male donor with ankylosing spondylitis.

This chain uses TRBV12-3 or TRBV12-4 with TRBJ1-1; 9 bases align to TRBD1. After removal of 6 bases from V and 5 bases from J, the junction contained 4 bases not matched to a gene. The CDR3 is made up of 13 amino acids. The CDR3 DNA sequence: TGTGCCAGCAGCCACAGGGGGCGAACTGAAGCTTTCTTT. Translated, it gives CASSHRGRTEAFF.

This clonotype was counted between two and nine times. V and J are TRBV15 and TRBJ2-5, with 14 nucleotides matching TRBD2. The germline V gene encodes CDR1 LNHNV and CDR2 YYDKDF (reference sequence). This CDR3 has 15 amino acids. V shed 3 bases and J 5 bases; nucleotides not matched to a gene: 2. This CDR3 is CATSRRLAGGETQYF. The CDR3 bases are TGTGCCACCAGCAGGAGACTAGCGGGAGGGGAGACCCAGTACTTC. Using reference TRBV15 and TRBJ2-5 for the parts outside the CDR3, the full variable domain is DAMVIQNPRYQVTQFGKPVTLSCSQTLNHNVMYWYQQKSSQAPKLLFHYYDKDFNNEADTPDNFQSRRPNTSFCFLDIRSPGLGDTAMYLCATSRRLAGGETQYFGPGTRLLVL.

The V and J genes are TRBV10-1 and TRBJ2-3; tentatively, D is TRBD2 (5 bases). CDR1 is WNHNN, CDR2 SYGVQD, per germline (reference sequence). The CDR3 loop spans 16 amino acids. Between the trimmed V and J ends, which lost 0 bases and 3 bases, there was a span of 13 bases. CDR3 in amino acids: CASSESIGVRTDTQYF. In DNA form, the CDR3 reads TGCGCCAGCAGTGAGTCGATCGGGGTTCGGACAGATACGCAGTATTTT.

This clonotype was seen only a few times. The J gene is TRBJ2-3, the V gene TRBV5-1; TRBD2 matches 8 bases. Germline loops: CDR1 SGHRS, CDR2 YFSETQ. The CDR3 covers 16 residues. The junction had 5 bases not matched to a gene; V was cut back by 0 bases and J by 2 bases. The CDR3 region has the DNA TGCGCCAGCAGCTTGGTAGCGGGGTCTCTCACAGATACGCAGTATTTT. This translates into CASSLVAGSLTDTQYF.

This clonotype has a handful of counts. CDR3 region: CSVQVSGVAEAFF. The CDR3 bases are TGCAGCGTTCAGGTCAGTGGGGTGGCTGAAGCTTTCTTT. The V call is TRBV29-1, the J call TRBJ1-1; D gene unclear. V was shortened by 5 bases and J by 6 bases, with 16 bases between the two germline ends. Germline V gene lookup returns CDR1 SQVTM and CDR2 ANQGSEA. This CDR3 region has 13 residues.

CDR3 amino acids: CSASPAGWGKNEQFF. CDR3 nucleotides: TGCAGTGCTTCCCCTGCGGGTTGGGGTAAAAATGAGCAGTTCTTC. The J gene is TRBJ2-1, the V gene TRBV20-1, with a possible D match to TRBD2 (5 bases). The germline V gene encodes CDR1 DFQATT and CDR2 SNEGSKA (reference sequence). The CDR3 consists of 15 residues. V was shortened by 5 bases and J by 7 bases, with 21 bases between the two germline ends.

This clonotype was detected only a few times. This chain uses TRBV20-1 with TRBJ2-1; TRBD2 agrees at 10 bases. V trimming: 2 bases; J trimming: 3 bases; junction bases outside the gene matches: 4. This CDR3 region has 15 residues. Germline lookup yields CDR1 DFQATT and CDR2 SNEGSKA (reference sequence). CDR3 coding DNA: TGCAGTGCTAGAACTTCTAGCGGGGGCTACAATGAGCAGTTCTTC. Amino acid sequence: CSARTSSGGYNEQFF.

This sequence joins TRBV3-1 and TRBJ2-2; D uncertain. This CDR3 has 16 amino acids. Germline values: CDR1 LGHDT, CDR2 YNNKEL (reference sequence). V was pared by 2 bases and J by 6 bases, with 16 bases between. The DNA of the CDR3 is TGTGCCAGCAGCCAATCAGCCCTCAAGCTAGCCGGGGAGCTGTTTTTT. It encodes CASSQSALKLAGELFF.

A few counts support this clonotype. This chain connects TRBV7-2 to TRBJ2-7; D is ambiguous. The germline CDR1 and CDR2 sequences are SGHTA and FQGNSA. The V gene lost 4 bases and the J gene lost 3 bases, with 13 bases spanning the gap. The CDR3 runs 14 residues. The DNA for the CDR3 is TGTGCCAGCAGCTCGTACACACCCAACTACGAGCAGTACTTC. This codes for CASSSYTPNYEQYF.

V usage is TRBV6-2 or TRBV6-3 and J usage is TRBJ1-2; maybe TRBD1 (5 bases). Germline V gene sequence: CDR1 MNHEY, CDR2 SVGEGT. The length of the CDR3 is 13 residues. Trimming removed 7 bases from V and 4 bases from J, with 13 bases in between. CDR3 in amino acids: CASTQGRSYGYTF. As DNA, the CDR3 is TGTGCCAGCACCCAGGGCAGGTCCTATGGCTACACCTTC.

This clonotype was counted ten times or more. The J gene is TRBJ2-1, the V gene TRBV14; tentative D call: TRBD1 (6 bases). V lost 0 bases, J lost 2 bases, and 8 bases lay in between. CDR3 size: 15 residues. In germline, CDR1 is SGHDN, CDR2 FVKESK. The CDR3 here is CASSQEQGTYNEQFF. For the CDR3, the DNA is TGTGCCAGCAGCCAAGAACAGGGAACCTACAATGAGCAGTTCTTC.

This clonotype was detected a few times. The chain is built from TRBV15 and TRBJ2-2; a possible D gene is TRBD1 (6 bases). This CDR3 region has 15 residues. The germline gives CDR1 LNHNV, CDR2 YYDKDF (reference sequence). The V gene lost 5 bases and the J gene lost 4 bases, with 14 bases spanning the gap. The DNA for the CDR3 is TGTGCCACCAGCCCCCCAGGGGTCCCCACCGGGGAGCTGTTTTTT. It encodes CATSPPGVPTGELFF.

This clonotype has a handful of counts. The rearrangement links TRBV7-3 to TRBJ1-1; D might be TRBD1 (5 bases). The CDR3 is made up of 13 amino acids. V was cut by 2 bases and J by 6 bases, with 10 bases left in between. The germline CDR1 and CDR2 sequences are SGHTA and FQGTGA. DNA of the CDR3: TGTGCCAGCAGCTTACAGGGCACGGCTGAAGCTTTCTTT. Translating gives CASSLQGTAEAFF.

This clonotype has a count of ten or more. The J gene is TRBJ1-2, the V gene TRBV3-1, with D possibly TRBD1 on 6 matching bases. The CDR3 extends over 18 amino acids. V gave up 0 bases and J gave up 9 bases, with 26 bases separating them. Per the germline V gene, CDR1 is LGHDT and CDR2 is YNNKEL (reference sequence). CDR3 sequence: CASSQDLDARGGRMSYTF. The CDR3 DNA reads as TGTGCCAGCAGCCAAGATCTGGACGCCAGGGGCGGGCGGATGAGCTACACCTTC. The full variable domain, rest sourced from reference TRBV3-1 and TRBJ1-2, is DTAVSQTPKYLVTQMGNDKSIKCEQNLGHDTMYWYKQDSKKFLKIMFSYNNKELIINETVPNRFSPKSPDKAHLNLHINSLELGDSAVYFCASSQDLDARGGRMSYTFGSGTRLTVV.

There are a few counts of this clonotype. This rearrangement joins TRBV28 to TRBJ2-3, with D uncertain. The V end lost 5 bases, the J end lost 10 bases, and 13 bases lay between the germline ends. Germline CDR1 MDHEN, CDR2 SYDVKM. This CDR3 has 12 residues. CDR3 nucleotides: TGTGCCAGCAGTCCACGTAGTGGTCCGCAGTATTTT. Amino acids: CASSPRSGPQYF. Together with reference TRBV28 and TRBJ2-3, the CDR3 gives the full variable domain: DVKVTQSSRYLVKRTGEKVFLECVQDMDHENMFWYRQDPGLGLRLIYFSYDVKMKEKGDIPEGYSVSREKKERFSLILESASTNQTSMYLCASSPRSGPQYFGPGTRLTVL.

This sequence joins TRBV14 and TRBJ1-6; possibly TRBD1 for D (5 bases). Germline V CDR1 and CDR2: SGHDN, FVKESK. Trimming stripped 5 bases from V and 9 bases from J, with 11 bases between. CDR3 length: 13 residues. CDR3 region: CASSFRGGSPLHF. CDR3 DNA sequence: TGTGCCAGCAGCTTTCGGGGGGGTTCACCCCTCCACTTT.

This clonotype has more than one count but fewer than ten. This rearrangement joins TRBV7-9 to TRBJ1-2, with a possible D match to TRBD1 (6 bases). V lost 4 bases, J lost 7 bases, and 16 bases lay in between. The CDR3 has 14 residues. Germline values: CDR1 SEHNR, CDR2 FQNEAQ (reference sequence). The CDR3, as DNA: TGTGCCAGCAGCTCGGGACGGGACATATCTGGCTACACCTTC. Translation: CASSSGRDISGYTF.

The chain couples TRBV18 to TRBJ2-7; tentatively, D is TRBD1 or TRBD2 (6 bases each). The CDR3 is 14 amino acids. CDR1 is KGHSH and CDR2 is LQKENI in the germline V gene. With 6 bases removed from V and 0 bases from J, the gap between germline ends came to 12 bases. This CDR3 is CASSRRDNSYEQYF. For the CDR3, the DNA is TGTGCCAGCTCCCGGCGGGACAACTCCTACGAGCAGTACTTC.

This clonotype showed up many times. The chain uses TRBV29-1 and TRBJ2-3; D is perhaps TRBD1 or TRBD2 (5 bases each). In germline, CDR1 is SQVTM, CDR2 ANQGSEA. V shed 5 bases and J shed 3 bases, with 9 bases lying between them. This CDR3 is built from 12 residues. The CDR3 nucleotides are TGCAGCGTTTTTGGGGGTACAGATACGCAGTATTTT. It specifies CSVFGGTDTQYF.

There are many counts of this clonotype. This chain connects TRBV6-2 or TRBV6-3 to TRBJ2-7, with 8 nucleotides matching TRBD2. Germline V gives CDR1 MNHEY, CDR2 SVGEGT. This CDR3 has 13 residues. Trimming took 6 bases from V and 6 from J; bases not matched to a gene: 7. The DNA for the CDR3 is TGTGCCAGCAGATCAACTGGGACTAGCGAGCAGTACTTC. Translating gives CASRSTGTSEQYF.

The V call is TRBV2, the J call TRBJ1-5; TRBD1 is a possible D gene (5 bases). Germline V gene sequence: CDR1 SNHLY, CDR2 FYNNEI. The CDR3 consists of 15 residues. V was shortened by 5 bases and J by 2 bases, with 13 bases between the two germline ends. The CDR3 DNA is TGTGCCAGCAGTTCAATCAGGGTTGGCAATCAGCCCCAGCATTTT. Translation gives CASSSIRVGNQPQHF. Full variable domain (missing parts from reference TRBV2 and TRBJ1-5): EPEVTQTPSHQVTQMGQEVILRCVPISNHLYFYWYRQILGQKVEFLVSFYNNEISEKSEIFDDQFSVERPDGSNFTLKIRSTKLEDSAMYFCASSSIRVGNQPQHFGDGTRLSIL.

In this sample, this clonotype turned up a few times. CDR3 sequence reads: CSARDPQSNQPQHF. The CDR3 DNA follows: TGCAGTGCGCGGGATCCCCAGAGCAATCAGCCCCAGCATTTT. The chain links TRBV20-1 to TRBJ1-5, with D hard to call. Looked up from germline, CDR1 is DFQATT and CDR2 is SNEGSKA (reference sequence). The CDR3 is made up of 14 amino acids. Deletions cut 6 bases from V and 1 base from J, with 13 bases between.

This clonotype came up a few times. The chain employs TRBV27 and TRBJ1-2, with 11 bases that match TRBD1. After removal of 2 bases from V and 6 bases from J, the junction contained 5 bases not matched to a gene. The germline V gene encodes CDR1 MNHEY and CDR2 SMNVEV (reference sequence). The CDR3 runs 15 residues. CDR3 nucleotides: TGTGCCAGCAGTTTACCGGGACAGGGGGGGGATGGCTACACCTTC. It is translated as CASSLPGQGGDGYTF.

J is TRBJ2-1 and V is TRBV14; no clear D gene. With 3 bases removed from V and 2 bases from J, the gap between germline ends came to 8 bases. CDR1 and CDR2 (germline): SGHDN, FVKESK. The CDR3 runs 14 residues. CDR3 loop: CASSQAYAYNEQFF. In DNA form, the CDR3 reads TGTGCCAGCAGCCAGGCGTATGCCTACAATGAGCAGTTCTTC.

This clonotype was detected a few times. The chain links TRBV6-2 or TRBV6-3 to TRBJ1-2; 8 bases fit TRBD1. This CDR3 contains 13 residues. Trimming removed 5 bases from V and 8 bases from J; junction bases left unmatched: 7. Germline-derived CDR1 and CDR2 are MNHEY and SVGEGT. The CDR3 DNA reads as TGTGCCAGCAGTCGGACAGGGAATACGGGCTACACCTTC. This sequence encodes CASSRTGNTGYTF.

This clonotype was found many times. The rearrangement joins TRBV5-1 to TRBJ1-1, with D possibly being TRBD1 (5 bases). The CDR3 has 17 amino acids. V lost 4 bases and J lost 0, with 19 bases in between. CDR1 and CDR2 from the germline V gene are SGHRS and YFSETQ. CDR3 DNA: TGCGCCAGCAGCCGGGGACGAGGGGATGGAATGAACACTGAAGCTTTCTTT. Translation gives CASSRGRGDGMNTEAFF.

This clonotype was seen more than once but under ten times. The rearrangement uses TRBV30 and TRBJ2-7; 14 positions match TRBD2. The germline V gene encodes CDR1 GTSNPN and CDR2 SVGIG (reference sequence). The V segment lost 1 base and the J segment 3 bases; nucleotides outside the gene matches: 2. The CDR3 contains 15 residues. CDR3 coding DNA: TGTGCCTGGAGTGAGGGACTAGCGGGAGTCTACGAGCAGTACTTC. Its translation is CAWSEGLAGVYEQYF.

The chain couples TRBV12-3 or TRBV12-4 to TRBJ2-7; TRBD2 matches at 11 bases. CDR3 length: 14 amino acids. The V and J ends lost 8 bases and 3 bases, in that order; junction bases with no gene match: 6. The CDR3 protein is CASRPGLAGYEQYF. The CDR3 bases are TGTGCCAGCCGCCCCGGACTAGCGGGCTACGAGCAGTACTTC.

The V and J genes are TRBV6-1 and TRBJ1-1; TRBD1 is a possible D gene (6 bases). V lost 6 bases and J 0 bases, leaving 11 bases between the germline ends. In germline, CDR1 is MNHNS, CDR2 SASEGT. CDR3 length: 14 residues. The CDR3 bases are TGTGCCAGCAGACCCTGGGGGCTGAACACTGAAGCTTTCTTT. It yields the protein CASRPWGLNTEAFF.